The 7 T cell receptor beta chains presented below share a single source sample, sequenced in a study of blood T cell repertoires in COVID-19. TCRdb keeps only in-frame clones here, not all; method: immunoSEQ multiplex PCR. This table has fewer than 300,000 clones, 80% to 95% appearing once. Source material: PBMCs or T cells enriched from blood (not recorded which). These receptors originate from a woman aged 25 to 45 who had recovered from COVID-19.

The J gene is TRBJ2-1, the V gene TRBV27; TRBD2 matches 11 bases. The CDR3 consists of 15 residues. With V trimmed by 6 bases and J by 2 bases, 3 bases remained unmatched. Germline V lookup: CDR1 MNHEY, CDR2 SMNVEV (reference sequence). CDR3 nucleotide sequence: TGTGCCAGCAGAGTAGCGGGAGGGCCCTACAATGAGCAGTTCTTC. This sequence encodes CASRVAGGPYNEQFF.

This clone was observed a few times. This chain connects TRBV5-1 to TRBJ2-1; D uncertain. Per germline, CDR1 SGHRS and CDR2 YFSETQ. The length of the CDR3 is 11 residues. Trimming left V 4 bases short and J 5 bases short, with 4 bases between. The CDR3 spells CASSADNEQFF. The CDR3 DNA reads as TGCGCCAGCAGCGCGGACAATGAGCAGTTCTTC.

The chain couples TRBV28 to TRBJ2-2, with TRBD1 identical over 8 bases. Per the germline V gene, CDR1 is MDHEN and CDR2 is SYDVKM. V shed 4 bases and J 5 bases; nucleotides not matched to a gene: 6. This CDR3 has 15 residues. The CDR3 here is CASSYRGTLTGELFF. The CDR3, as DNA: TGTGCCAGCAGTTACAGGGGGACACTGACCGGGGAGCTGTTTTTT.

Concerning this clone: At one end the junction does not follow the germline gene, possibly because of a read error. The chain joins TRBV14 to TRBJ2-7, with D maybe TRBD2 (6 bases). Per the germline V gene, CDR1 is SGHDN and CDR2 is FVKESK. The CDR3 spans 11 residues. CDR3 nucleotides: TGTGCCAGCAGCCGTAGCGGATCGAAGCACTTC. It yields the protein CASSRSGSKHF. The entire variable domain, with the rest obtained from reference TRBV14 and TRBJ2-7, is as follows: EAGVTQFPSHSVIEKGQTVTLRCDPISGHDNLYWYRRVMGKEIKFLLHFVKESKQDESGMPNNRFLAERTGGTYSTLKVQPAELEDSGVYFCASSRSGSKHFGPGTRLTVT.

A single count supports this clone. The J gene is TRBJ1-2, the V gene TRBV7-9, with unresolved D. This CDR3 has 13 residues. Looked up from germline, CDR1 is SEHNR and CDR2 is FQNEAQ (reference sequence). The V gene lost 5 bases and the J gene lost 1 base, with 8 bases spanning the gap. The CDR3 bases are TGTGCCAGCAGCCCTCCCGTTAACTATGGCTACACCTTC. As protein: CASSPPVNYGYTF.

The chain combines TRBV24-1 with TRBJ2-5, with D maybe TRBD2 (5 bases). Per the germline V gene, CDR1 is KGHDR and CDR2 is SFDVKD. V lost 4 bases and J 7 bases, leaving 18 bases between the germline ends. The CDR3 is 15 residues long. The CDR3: CATSDPQGAEVTQYF. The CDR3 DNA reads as TGTGCCACCAGTGACCCCCAAGGAGCGGAAGTGACCCAGTACTTC.

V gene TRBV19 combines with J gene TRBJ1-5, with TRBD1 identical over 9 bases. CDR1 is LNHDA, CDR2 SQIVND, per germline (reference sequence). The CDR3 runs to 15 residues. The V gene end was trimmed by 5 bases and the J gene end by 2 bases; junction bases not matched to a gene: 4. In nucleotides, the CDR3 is TGTGCCAGTAGTTGGACAGGGGAGGGCAATCAGCCCCAGCATTTT. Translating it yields CASSWTGEGNQPQHF.